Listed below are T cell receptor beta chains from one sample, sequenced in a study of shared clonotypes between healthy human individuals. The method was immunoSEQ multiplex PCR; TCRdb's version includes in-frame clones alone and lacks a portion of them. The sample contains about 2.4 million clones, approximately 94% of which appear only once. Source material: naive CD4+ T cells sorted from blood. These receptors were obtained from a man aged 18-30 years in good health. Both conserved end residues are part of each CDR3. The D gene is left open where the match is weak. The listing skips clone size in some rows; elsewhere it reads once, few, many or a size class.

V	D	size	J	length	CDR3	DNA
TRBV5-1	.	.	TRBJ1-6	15	CASRPPDRDNSPLHF	TGCGCCAGCAGGCCTCCGGACAGAGATAATTCACCCCTCCACTTT
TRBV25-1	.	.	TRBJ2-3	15	CASSEAFQGKDTQYF	TGTGCCAGCAGTGAAGCTTTCCAGGGAAAAGATACGCAGTATTTT
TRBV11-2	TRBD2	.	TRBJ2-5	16	CASSLEASGGQETQYF	TGTGCCAGCAGCTTAGAGGCTAGCGGGGGTCAAGAGACCCAGTACTTC
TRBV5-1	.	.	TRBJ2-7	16	CASSLEGAESPYEQYF	TGCGCCAGCAGCTTGGAAGGGGCCGAGAGCCCCTACGAGCAGTACTTC
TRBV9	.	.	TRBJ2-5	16	CASSVGPTKVQETQYF	TGTGCCAGCAGCGTAGGACCAACCAAAGTTCAAGAGACCCAGTACTTC
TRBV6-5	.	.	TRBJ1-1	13	CASSYGFGTEAFF	TGTGCCAGCAGTTACGGGTTTGGGACTGAAGCTTTCTTT
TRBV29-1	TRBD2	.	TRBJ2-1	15	CSVAPSSGARGEQFF	TGCAGCGTTGCCCCTTCCAGCGGGGCTCGTGGTGAGCAGTTCTTC
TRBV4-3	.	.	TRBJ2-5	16	CASSQDLRVSGETQYF	TGCGCCAGCAGCCAAGATCTCAGGGTCAGTGGAGAGACCCAGTACTTC
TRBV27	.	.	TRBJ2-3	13	CASRETSTDTQYF	TGTGCCAGCAGGGAGACTAGCACAGATACGCAGTATTTT
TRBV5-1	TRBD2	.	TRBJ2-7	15	CASSRTSGRVYEQYF	TGCGCCAGCAGCCGGACTAGCGGGAGAGTTTACGAGCAGTACTTC
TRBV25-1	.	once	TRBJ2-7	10	CASSSYEQYF	TGTGCCAGCAGTTCCTACGAGCAGTACTTC
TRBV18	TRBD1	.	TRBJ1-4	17	CASSPPGQGAANEKLFF	TGTGCCAGCTCACCCCCGGGACAGGGGGCGGCTAATGAAAAACTGTTTTTT
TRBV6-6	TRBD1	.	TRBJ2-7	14	CASSPRQGVNEQYF	TGTGCCAGCAGCCCCCGACAGGGAGTCAACGAGCAGTACTTC
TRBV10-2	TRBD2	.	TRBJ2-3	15	CASSDLAGYTDTQYF	TGCGCCAGCAGTGACCTAGCGGGATACACAGATACGCAGTATTTT
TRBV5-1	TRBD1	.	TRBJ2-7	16	CASSLVGTVGSNEQYF	TGCGCCAGCAGCTTGGTAGGGACAGTGGGCTCGAACGAGCAGTACTTC
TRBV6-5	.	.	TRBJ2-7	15	CASSYSRLGKYEQYF	TGTGCCAGCAGTTACTCGAGGTTGGGGAAATACGAGCAGTACTTC
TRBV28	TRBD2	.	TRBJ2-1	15	CASSPGLAGSFEQFF	TGTGCCAGCAGTCCGGGACTAGCGGGGTCGTTTGAGCAGTTCTTC
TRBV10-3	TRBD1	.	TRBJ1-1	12	CATNTGAAEAFF	TGTGCCACCAACACAGGGGCGGCTGAAGCTTTCTTT
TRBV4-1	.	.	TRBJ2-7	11	CASPSSYEQYF	TGCGCCAGCCCCTCCAGCTACGAGCAGTACTTC
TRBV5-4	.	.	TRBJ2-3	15	CASSLTSTPTDTQYF	TGTGCCAGCAGCTTGACTAGTACACCCACAGATACGCAGTATTTT
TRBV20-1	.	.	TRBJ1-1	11	CSAYNTLRAFF	TGCAGTGCTTATAACACTCTTCGGGCTTTCTTT
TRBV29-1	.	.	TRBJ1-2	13	CSVEAWGLGGYTF	TGCAGCGTTGAGGCGTGGGGACTCGGTGGCTACACCTTC
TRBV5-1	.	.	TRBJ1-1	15	CASSLERAGGTEAFF	TGCGCCAGCAGCTTGGAAAGGGCCGGGGGCACTGAAGCTTTCTTT
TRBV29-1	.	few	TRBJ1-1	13	CSVAGLGYTEAFF	TGCAGCGTGGCGGGATTGGGGTACACTGAAGCTTTCTTT
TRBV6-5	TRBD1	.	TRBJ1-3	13	CASSRQGTNTIYF	TGTGCCAGCAGCAGACAGGGGACGAACACCATATATTTT
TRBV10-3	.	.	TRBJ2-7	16	CAISGAGGFLPTKQYF	TGTGCCATCAGTGGGGCAGGGGGGTTCCTCCCTACCAAGCAGTACTTC
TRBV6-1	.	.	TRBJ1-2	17	CASSEAHWDGGLYGYTF	TGTGCCAGCAGTGAAGCCCACTGGGACGGCGGATTGTATGGCTACACCTTC
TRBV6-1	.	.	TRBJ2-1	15	CASKSSGSSYNEQFF	TGTGCCAGCAAGAGTAGCGGTAGCTCCTACAATGAGCAGTTCTTC
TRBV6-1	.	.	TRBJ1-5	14	CASTVDIQYQPQHF	TGTGCCAGCACGGTAGACATACAGTATCAGCCCCAGCATTTT
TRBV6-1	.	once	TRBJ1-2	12	CASSPSGIGYTF	TGTGCCAGCAGCCCCTCAGGGATAGGCTACACCTTC
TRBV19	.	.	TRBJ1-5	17	CASSVGPGEGGNQPQHF	TGTGCCAGTAGTGTGGGCCCCGGGGAGGGGGGCAATCAGCCCCAGCATTTT
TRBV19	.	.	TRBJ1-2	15	CASNSPGGLDYGYTF	TGTGCCAGTAACTCCCCCGGGGGGCTGGACTATGGCTACACCTTC
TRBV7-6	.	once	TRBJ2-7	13	CASSTTATYEQYF	TGTGCCAGCAGCACAACAGCCACCTACGAGCAGTACTTC
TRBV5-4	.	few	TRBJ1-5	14	CASSLDRSNQPQHF	TGTGCCAGCAGCTTGGATCGAAGCAATCAGCCCCAGCATTTT
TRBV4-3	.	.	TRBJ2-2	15	CASTLFPGGTGELFF	TGCGCCAGCACCCTATTCCCCGGAGGGACCGGGGAGCTGTTTTTT
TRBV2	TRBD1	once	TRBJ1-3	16	CASSETGTVSGNTIYF	TGTGCCAGCAGTGAAACCGGGACAGTCTCTGGAAACACCATATATTTT
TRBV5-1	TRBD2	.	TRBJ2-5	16	CASSLAGLAEQETQYF	TGCGCCAGCAGCTTGGCGGGACTAGCGGAGCAAGAGACCCAGTACTTC
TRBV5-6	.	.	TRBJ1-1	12	CASSFGHTEAFF	TGTGCCAGCAGTTTCGGCCACACTGAAGCTTTCTTT
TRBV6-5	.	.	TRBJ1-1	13	CASTWTANTEAFF	TGTGCCAGCACCTGGACGGCGAACACTGAAGCTTTCTTT
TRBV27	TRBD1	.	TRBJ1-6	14	CASSFRTGGSPLHF	TGTGCCAGCAGTTTTCGGACAGGGGGTTCACCCCTCCACTTT
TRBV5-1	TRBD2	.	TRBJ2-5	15	CASSLYIAGQETQYF	TGCGCCAGCAGCTTATACATAGCGGGGCAAGAGACCCAGTACTTC
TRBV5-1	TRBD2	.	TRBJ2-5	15	CASSPSGRGQETQYF	TGCGCCAGCAGCCCGAGCGGGAGAGGGCAAGAGACCCAGTACTTC
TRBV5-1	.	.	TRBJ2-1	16	CASSTQVAGLNNEQFF	TGCGCCAGCAGCACCCAGGTCGCAGGGCTCAACAATGAGCAGTTCTTC
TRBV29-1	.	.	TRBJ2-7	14	CSVVLGSGGYEQYF	TGCAGCGTTGTATTGGGCAGTGGAGGGTACGAGCAGTACTTC
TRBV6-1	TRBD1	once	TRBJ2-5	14	CASSEHRGTETQYF	TGTGCCAGCAGTGAACACAGGGGAACAGAGACCCAGTACTTC
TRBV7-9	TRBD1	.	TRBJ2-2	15	CASTIGQGNTGELFF	TGTGCCAGCACTATTGGACAGGGGAACACCGGGGAGCTGTTTTTT
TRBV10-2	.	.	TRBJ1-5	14	CASSPGLFNQPQHF	TGCGCCAGCAGCCCGGGACTTTTCAATCAGCCCCAGCATTTT
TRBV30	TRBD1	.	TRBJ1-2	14	CAWGAGGGSYGYTF	TGTGCCTGGGGAGCAGGAGGGGGCTCCTATGGCTACACCTTC
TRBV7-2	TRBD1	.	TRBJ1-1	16	CASSLEGTGMNTEAFF	TGTGCCAGCAGCTTAGAAGGGACAGGAATGAACACTGAAGCTTTCTTT
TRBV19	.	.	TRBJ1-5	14	CASSWDASNQPQHF	TGTGCCAGTAGTTGGGACGCGTCAAATCAGCCCCAGCATTTT